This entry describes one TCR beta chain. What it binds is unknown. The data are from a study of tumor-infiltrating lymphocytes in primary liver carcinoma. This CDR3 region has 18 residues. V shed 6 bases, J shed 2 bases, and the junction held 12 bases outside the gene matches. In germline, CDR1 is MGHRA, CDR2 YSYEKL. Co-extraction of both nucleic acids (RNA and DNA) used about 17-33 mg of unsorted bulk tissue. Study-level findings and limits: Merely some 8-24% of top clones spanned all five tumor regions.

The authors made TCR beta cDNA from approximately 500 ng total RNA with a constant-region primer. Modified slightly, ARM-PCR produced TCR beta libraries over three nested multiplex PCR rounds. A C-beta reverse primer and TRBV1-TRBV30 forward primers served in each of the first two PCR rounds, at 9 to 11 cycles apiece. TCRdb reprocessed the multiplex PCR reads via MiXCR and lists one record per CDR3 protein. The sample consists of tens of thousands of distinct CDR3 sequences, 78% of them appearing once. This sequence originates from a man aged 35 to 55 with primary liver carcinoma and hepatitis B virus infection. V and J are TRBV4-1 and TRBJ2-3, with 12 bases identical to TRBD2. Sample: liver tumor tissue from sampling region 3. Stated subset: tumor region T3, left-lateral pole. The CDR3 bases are TGCGCCAGCAGTCAGATGACTAGCGGGAGAGTATACACAGATACGCAGTATTTT. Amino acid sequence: CASSQMTSGRVYTDTQYF.